Following are 13 T cell receptor beta chains from one sample sequenced in a study of blood T cell repertoires in COVID-19. This table comes from immunoSEQ multiplex PCR, and its TCRdb copy is limited to in-frame clones, with some not included. The sample shows 250,000 to 350,000 clones, about 88% of them seen only once. Sequenced input: peripheral blood. The source of these receptors is a woman aged 25-40 years with COVID-19, enrolled during active disease.

The V and J genes are TRBV5-5 and TRBJ2-2; tentatively, D is TRBD1 (6 bases). V was trimmed by 0 bases and J by 3 bases, leaving 9 bases between them. The CDR3 runs to 15 residues. Per germline, CDR1 SGHKS and CDR2 YYEKEE (reference sequence). CDR3 DNA sequence: TGTGCCAGCAGCTTGGGCGCAGGGGACACCGGGGAGCTGTTTTTT. It translates to CASSLGAGDTGELFF.

V usage is TRBV5-1 and J usage is TRBJ1-1, with a tentative D call TRBD1 (6 bases). The V gene's germline CDR1 is SGHRS and CDR2 YFSETQ. CDR3 length equals 15 residues. V was pared by 0 bases and J by 1 base, with 10 bases between. The CDR3 sequence is CASSLGGQRNTEAFF. CDR3 sequence (DNA): TGCGCCAGCAGCTTGGGCGGACAGAGGAACACTGAAGCTTTCTTT. The full variable domain, in which reference TRBV5-1 and TRBJ1-1 provide the parts outside the CDR3, is KAGVTQTPRYLIKTRGQQVTLSCSPISGHRSVSWYQQTPGQGLQFLFEYFSETQRNKGNFPGRFSGRQFSNSRSEMNVSTLELGDSALYLCASSLGGQRNTEAFFGQGTRLTVV.

The CDR3 loop is CASSSQGYVQETQYF. The CDR3 DNA reads as TGCGCCAGCAGCTCTCAGGGGTACGTCCAAGAGACCCAGTACTTC. The chain carries TRBV5-1 and TRBJ2-5; a possible D gene is TRBD1 (6 bases). Germline assignment: CDR1 SGHRS and CDR2 YFSETQ. CDR3 length: 15 amino acids. The germline V and J ends were trimmed by 3 bases and 1 base, with 13 bases remaining between them.

The V and J genes are TRBV4-1 and TRBJ2-5, with a weak D call TRBD2 (6 bases). CDR3 length: 20 residues. The V and J ends lost 3 bases and 4 bases respectively, with 30 bases between them. Looked up from germline, CDR1 is MGHRA and CDR2 is YSYEKL. The CDR3 here is CASSQARGLHPQGFGETQYF. CDR3 nucleotides: TGCGCCAGCAGCCAGGCTCGGGGGTTACATCCCCAAGGGTTCGGAGAGACCCAGTACTTC.

The J gene is TRBJ1-5, the V gene TRBV2, with 7 nucleotides matching TRBD1. The CDR3 has 16 amino acids. J lost 0 bases, V lost 2 bases, and 4 bases had no gene match. Looked up from germline, CDR1 is SNHLY and CDR2 is FYNNEI. The CDR3 is CASSEHRGFSNQPQHF. For the CDR3, the DNA is TGTGCCAGCAGTGAACACAGGGGTTTTAGCAATCAGCCCCAGCATTTT.

The CDR3 DNA is TGCGCCAGCAGCGGTGGGACAGGGACCATGAACACTGAAGCTTTCTTT. This sequence encodes CASSGGTGTMNTEAFF. V gene TRBV5-1 combines with J gene TRBJ1-1; 9 bases are shared with TRBD1. Germline CDR1 and CDR2: SGHRS and YFSETQ. Losses at the gene ends were 4 bases for V and 0 bases for J; bases not matched to a gene: 7. The CDR3 has 16 residues.

This clone was counted a few times. The gene calls are TRBV9 and TRBJ2-6, with TRBD1 matching over 10 bases. Germline values: CDR1 SGDLS, CDR2 YYNGEE. V shed 0 bases and J 1 base; nucleotides not matched to a gene: 7. The CDR3 is 19 residues long. This CDR3 is CASSVDWTGGISGANVLTF. CDR3 nucleotide sequence: TGTGCCAGCAGCGTAGATTGGACAGGGGGTATATCTGGGGCCAACGTCCTGACTTTC.

V is TRBV5-4 and J is TRBJ2-3; D remains ambiguous. The CDR3 spans 14 residues. V shed 2 bases and J shed 4 bases, with 11 bases lying between them. CDR1 SGHNT and CDR2 YYREEE come from the germline V gene (reference sequence). The CDR3 here is CASSFSPSADTQYF. CDR3 sequence (DNA): TGTGCCAGCAGCTTTAGCCCGTCCGCAGATACGCAGTATTTT.

The chain recombines TRBV5-6 with TRBJ1-2, with TRBD1 matching over 7 bases. Germline V CDR1 and CDR2: SGHDT, YYEEEE. Unmatched junction bases numbered 3, after V lost 0 bases and J lost 4 bases. The CDR3 spans 14 residues. The CDR3: CASSLAGDSYGYTF. Written as DNA, the CDR3 is TGTGCCAGCAGCTTGGCCGGGGACAGCTATGGCTACACCTTC.

J is TRBJ1-5 and V is TRBV7-8; tentatively, D is TRBD1 (6 bases). Germline V gene data show CDR1 as SGHVS and CDR2 as FQNEAQ. This CDR3 comprises 15 residues. Trimming pared 1 base from V and 5 bases from J, leaving 12 bases between. CDR3 coding DNA: TGTGCCAGCAGCTTAGGAGGGGGTTGGTATCAGCCCCAGCATTTT. This codes for CASSLGGGWYQPQHF. Combining the CDR3 with reference TRBV7-8 and TRBJ1-5 gives the whole variable domain GAGVSQSPRYKVAKRGQDVALRCDPISGHVSLFWYQQALGQGPEFLTYFQNEAQLDKSGLPSDRFFAERPEGSVSTLKIQRTQQEDSAVYLCASSLGGGWYQPQHFGDGTRLSIL.

CDR3 protein: CASSALDRGGTEAFF. CDR3 nucleotide sequence: TGTGCCAGCTCAGCTTTGGACAGGGGGGGGACTGAAGCTTTCTTT. V gene TRBV18 combines with J gene TRBJ1-1, with 10 nucleotides matching TRBD1. The germline CDR1 and CDR2 sequences are KGHSH and LQKENI. The CDR3 spans 15 residues. The V segment lost 5 bases and the J segment 5 bases; nucleotides outside the gene matches: 8.

This chain uses TRBV4-1 with TRBJ2-7, with D unresolved. Germline CDR1 reads MGHRA; CDR2 reads YSYEKL. There are 14 residues in the CDR3. The ends were cut back, 0 bases at V and 3 bases at J, with 9 bases in the middle. CDR3 region: CASSQEIRIYEQYF. The CDR3 DNA is TGCGCCAGCAGCCAAGAGATCAGGATCTACGAGCAGTACTTC.

This clone occurred a few times. V usage is TRBV3-1 (or the pseudogene TRBV3-2) and J usage is TRBJ2-3, with D hard to call. CDR1 and CDR2 (germline): LGHDT, YNNKEL (reference sequence). V lost 1 base to trimming and J lost 4 bases, with 12 bases between them. The CDR3 length is 15 residues. The CDR3 region has the DNA TGTGCCAGCAGCCAAGTTGAAGATGCGGCAGATACGCAGTATTTT. Translating gives CASSQVEDAADTQYF.